This T cell receptor beta chain was retrieved from a study of shared clonotypes between healthy human individuals. Assay: immunoSEQ multiplex PCR; the TCRdb copy retains only in-frame clones and omits some. The table has about 2.1 million clones, around 93% seen once. CDR1 and CDR2 from the germline V gene are MGHRA and YSYEKL. The CDR3 covers 15 residues. V lost 3 bases to trimming and J lost 4 bases; unmatched junction nucleotides: 5. Naive CD8 cells, CD45RO-negative and positively selected for CCR7, excluded terminally differentiated effector memory CD45RA+ cells. The receptor was isolated from a man between 18 and 29 years old in good health. Some clones in this sample may be carry-over from other donors' samples. J is TRBJ2-3 and V is TRBV4-1; 9 nucleotides align to TRBD2. Input material: naive CD8+ T cells from PBMCs. In DNA form, the CDR3 reads TGCGCCAGCAGCCAGTCCCAGCGGGAGGCAGATACGCAGTATTTT. This sequence encodes CASSQSQREADTQYF.